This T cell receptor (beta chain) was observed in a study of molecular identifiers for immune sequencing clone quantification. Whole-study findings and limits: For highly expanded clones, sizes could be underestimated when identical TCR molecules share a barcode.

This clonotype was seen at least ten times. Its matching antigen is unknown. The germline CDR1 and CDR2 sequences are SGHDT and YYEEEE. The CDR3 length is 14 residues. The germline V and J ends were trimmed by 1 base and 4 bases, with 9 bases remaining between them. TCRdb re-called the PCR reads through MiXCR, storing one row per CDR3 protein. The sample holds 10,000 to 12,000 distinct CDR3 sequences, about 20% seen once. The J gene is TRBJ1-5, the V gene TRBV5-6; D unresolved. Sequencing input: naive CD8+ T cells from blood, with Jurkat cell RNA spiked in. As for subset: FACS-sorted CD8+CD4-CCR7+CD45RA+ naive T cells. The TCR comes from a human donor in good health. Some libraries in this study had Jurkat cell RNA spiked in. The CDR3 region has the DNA TGTGCCAGCAGCTTGTATATCGGGAATCAGCCCCAGCATTTT. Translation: CASSLYIGNQPQHF.